This TCR beta chain was recorded in a study of OX40 agonist ivuxolimab in advanced cancers. As for the study in general: Eligibility admitted prior anti-PD-1, anti-PD-L1 or anti-CTLA-4 therapy; about 42% had some. Of the patients, three showed partial responses, one with hepatocellular carcinoma and two with cutaneous melanoma.

Sampling of blood occurred at baseline, cycle 4 day 1, and cycle 7 day 1. The CDR3 sequence is 14 residues long. The germline gives CDR1 MNHNY, CDR2 SVGAGI (reference sequence). The germline V and J ends were trimmed by 2 bases and 6 bases, with 13 bases remaining between them. Measured with immunoSEQ multiplex PCR; TCRdb has only the in-frame clones, and not every one. The sample holds over 60,000 clones, 94% seen once. The TCR comes from an adult with an advanced solid tumor such as melanoma, head and neck, liver or kidney cancer. The specimen comprised CD4+ or CD8+ T cells sorted from blood, sampled in a trial of the OX40 agonist ivuxolimab. The J gene is TRBJ1-2, the V gene TRBV6-6; tentatively, D is TRBD1 (5 bases). CDR3 sequence reads: CASSYGEGKDGYTF. The CDR3 bases are TGTGCCAGCAGTTACGGGGAGGGGAAGGATGGCTACACCTTC.